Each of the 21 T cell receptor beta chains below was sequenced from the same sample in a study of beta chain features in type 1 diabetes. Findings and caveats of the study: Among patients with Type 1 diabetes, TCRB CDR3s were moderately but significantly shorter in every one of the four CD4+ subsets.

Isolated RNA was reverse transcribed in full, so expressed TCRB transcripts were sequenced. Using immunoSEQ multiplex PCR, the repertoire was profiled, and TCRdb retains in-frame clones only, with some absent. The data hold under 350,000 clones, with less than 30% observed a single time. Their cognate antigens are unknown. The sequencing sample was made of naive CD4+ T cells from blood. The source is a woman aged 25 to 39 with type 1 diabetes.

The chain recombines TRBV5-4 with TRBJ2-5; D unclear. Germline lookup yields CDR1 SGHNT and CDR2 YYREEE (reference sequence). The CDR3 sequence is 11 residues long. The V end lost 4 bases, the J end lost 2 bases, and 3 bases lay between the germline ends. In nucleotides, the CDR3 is TGTGCCAGCAGCGCGCAAGAGACCCAGTACTTC. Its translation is CASSAQETQYF.

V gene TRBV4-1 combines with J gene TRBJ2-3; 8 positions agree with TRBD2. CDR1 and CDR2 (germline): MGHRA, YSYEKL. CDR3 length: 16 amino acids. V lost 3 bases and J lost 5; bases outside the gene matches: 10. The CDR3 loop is CASSHPTSGRGDTQYF. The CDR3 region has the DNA TGCGCCAGCAGCCACCCCACTAGCGGTCGGGGAGATACGCAGTATTTT.

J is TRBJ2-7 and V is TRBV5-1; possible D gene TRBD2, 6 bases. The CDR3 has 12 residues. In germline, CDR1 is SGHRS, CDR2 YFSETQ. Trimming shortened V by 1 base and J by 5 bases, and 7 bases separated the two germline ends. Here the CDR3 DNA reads TGCGCCAGCAGCTTGTCTAGCGACGAGCAGTACTTC. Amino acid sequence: CASSLSSDEQYF.

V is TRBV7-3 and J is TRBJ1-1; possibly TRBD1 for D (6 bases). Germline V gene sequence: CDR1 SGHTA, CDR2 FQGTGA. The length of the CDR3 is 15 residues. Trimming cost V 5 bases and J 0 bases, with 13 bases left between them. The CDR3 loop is CASSQQGPLNTEAFF. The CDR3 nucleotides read TGTGCCAGCAGCCAACAGGGCCCTTTGAACACTGAAGCTTTCTTT.

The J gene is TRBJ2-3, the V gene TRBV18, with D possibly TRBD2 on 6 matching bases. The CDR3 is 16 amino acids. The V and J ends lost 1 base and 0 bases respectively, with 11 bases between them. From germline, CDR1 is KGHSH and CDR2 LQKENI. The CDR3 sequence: CASSPLLAASTDTQYF. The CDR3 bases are TGTGCCAGCTCACCACTATTAGCGGCAAGCACAGATACGCAGTATTTT.

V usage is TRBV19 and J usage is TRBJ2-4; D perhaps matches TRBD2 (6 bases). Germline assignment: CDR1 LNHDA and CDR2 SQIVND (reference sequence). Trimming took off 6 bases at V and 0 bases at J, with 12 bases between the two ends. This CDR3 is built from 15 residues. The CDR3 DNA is TGTGCCAGTAGAATGGGGGGACTAGCCAAAAACATTCAGTACTTC. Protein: CASRMGGLAKNIQYF.

The CDR3 is CASSLPTSGRAYEQYF. CDR3 bases: TGTGCCAGCAGTTTACCGACTAGCGGGCGAGCCTACGAGCAGTACTTC. V gene TRBV28 combines with J gene TRBJ2-7, with 10 bases fitting TRBD2. This CDR3 has 16 amino acids. Germline CDR1 is MDHEN and CDR2 is SYDVKM. Unmatched junction bases numbered 6, after V lost 2 bases and J lost 2 bases. Complete variable domain (other parts from reference TRBV28 and TRBJ2-7): DVKVTQSSRYLVKRTGEKVFLECVQDMDHENMFWYRQDPGLGLRLIYFSYDVKMKEKGDIPEGYSVSREKKERFSLILESASTNQTSMYLCASSLPTSGRAYEQYFGPGTRLTVT.

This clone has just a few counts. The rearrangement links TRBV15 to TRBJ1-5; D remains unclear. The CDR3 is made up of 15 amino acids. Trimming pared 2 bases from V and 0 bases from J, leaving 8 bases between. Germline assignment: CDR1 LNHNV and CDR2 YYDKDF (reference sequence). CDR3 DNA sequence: TGTGCCACCAGCAGACCGACAAGTAGCAATCAGCCCCAGCATTTT. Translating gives CATSRPTSSNQPQHF.

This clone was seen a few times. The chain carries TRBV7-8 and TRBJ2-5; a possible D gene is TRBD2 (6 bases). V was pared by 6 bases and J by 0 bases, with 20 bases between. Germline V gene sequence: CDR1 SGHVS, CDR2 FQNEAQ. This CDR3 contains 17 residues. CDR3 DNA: TGTGCCAGCAGGCTCCGTCCTCCGGGACTGTACCAAGAGACCCAGTACTTC. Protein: CASRLRPPGLYQETQYF.

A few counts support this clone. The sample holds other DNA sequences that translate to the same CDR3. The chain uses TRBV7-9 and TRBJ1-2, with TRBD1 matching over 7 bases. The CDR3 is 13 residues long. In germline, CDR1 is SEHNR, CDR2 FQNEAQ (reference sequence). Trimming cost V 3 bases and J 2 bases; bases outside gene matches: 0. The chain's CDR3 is CASSLGQNYGYTF. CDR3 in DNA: TGTGCCAGCAGCTTGGGACAGAACTATGGCTACACCTTC.

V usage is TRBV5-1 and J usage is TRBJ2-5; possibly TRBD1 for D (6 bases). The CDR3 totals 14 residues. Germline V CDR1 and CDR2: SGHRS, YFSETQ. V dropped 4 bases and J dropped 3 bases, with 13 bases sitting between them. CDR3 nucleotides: TGCGCCAGCAGCCTGAACCAGGGGAAAGAGACCCAGTACTTC. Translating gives CASSLNQGKETQYF.

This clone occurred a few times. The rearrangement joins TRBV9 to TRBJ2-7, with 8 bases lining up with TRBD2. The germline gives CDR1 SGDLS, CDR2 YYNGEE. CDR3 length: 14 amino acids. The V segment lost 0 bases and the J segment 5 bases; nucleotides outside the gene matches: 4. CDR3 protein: CASSVDSGTHEQYF. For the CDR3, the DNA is TGTGCCAGCAGCGTAGATAGCGGGACCCACGAGCAGTACTTC. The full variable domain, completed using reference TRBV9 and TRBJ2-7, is DSGVTQTPKHLITATGQRVTLRCSPRSGDLSVYWYQQSLDQGLQFLIQYYNGEERAKGNILERFSAQQFPDLHSELNLSSLELGDSALYFCASSVDSGTHEQYFGPGTRLTVT.

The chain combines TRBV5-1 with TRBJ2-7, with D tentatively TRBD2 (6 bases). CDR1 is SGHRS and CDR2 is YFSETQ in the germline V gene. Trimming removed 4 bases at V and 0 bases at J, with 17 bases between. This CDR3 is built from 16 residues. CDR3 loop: CASSPAGRRGSYEQYF. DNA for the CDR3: TGCGCCAGCAGCCCGGCCGGGAGACGCGGCTCCTACGAGCAGTACTTC.

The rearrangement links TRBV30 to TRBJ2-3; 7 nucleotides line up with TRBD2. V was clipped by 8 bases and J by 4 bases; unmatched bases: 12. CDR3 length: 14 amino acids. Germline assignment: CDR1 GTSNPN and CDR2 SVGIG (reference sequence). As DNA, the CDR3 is TGTGCCACAAGTGGGGGGAGGGCCGCAGATACGCAGTATTTT. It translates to CATSGGRAADTQYF. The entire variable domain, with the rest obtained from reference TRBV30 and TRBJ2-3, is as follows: SQTIHQWPATLVQPVGSPLSLECTVEGTSNPNLYWYRQAAGRGLQLLFYSVGIGQISSEVPQNLSASRPQDRQFILSSKKLLLSDSGFYLCATSGGRAADTQYFGPGTRLTVL.

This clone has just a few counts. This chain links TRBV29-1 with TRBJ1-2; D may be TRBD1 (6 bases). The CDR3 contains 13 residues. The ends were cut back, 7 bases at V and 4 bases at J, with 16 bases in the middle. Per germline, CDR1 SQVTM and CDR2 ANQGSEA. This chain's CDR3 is CSGGTPVGYGYTF. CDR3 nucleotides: TGCAGCGGGGGGACACCGGTTGGCTATGGCTACACCTTC. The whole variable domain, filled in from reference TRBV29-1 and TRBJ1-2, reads SAVISQKPSRDICQRGTSLTIQCQVDSQVTMMFWYRQQPGQSLTLIATANQGSEATYESGFVIDKFPISRPNLTFSTLTVSNMSPEDSSIYLCSGGTPVGYGYTFGSGTRLTVV.

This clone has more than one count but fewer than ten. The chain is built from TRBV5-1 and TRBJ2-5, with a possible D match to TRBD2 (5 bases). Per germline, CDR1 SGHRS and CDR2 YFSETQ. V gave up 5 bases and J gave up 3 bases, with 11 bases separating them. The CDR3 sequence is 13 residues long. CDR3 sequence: CASSSGLEETQYF. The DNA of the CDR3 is TGCGCCAGCAGTTCCGGACTTGAAGAGACCCAGTACTTC.

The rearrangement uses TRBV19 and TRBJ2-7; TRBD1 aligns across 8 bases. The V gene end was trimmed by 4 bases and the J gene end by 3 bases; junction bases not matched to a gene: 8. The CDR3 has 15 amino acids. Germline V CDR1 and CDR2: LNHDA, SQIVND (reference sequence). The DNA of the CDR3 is TGTGCCAGTAGTACAATCCAGGGGGCAGGCTACGAGCAGTACTTC. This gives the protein CASSTIQGAGYEQYF.

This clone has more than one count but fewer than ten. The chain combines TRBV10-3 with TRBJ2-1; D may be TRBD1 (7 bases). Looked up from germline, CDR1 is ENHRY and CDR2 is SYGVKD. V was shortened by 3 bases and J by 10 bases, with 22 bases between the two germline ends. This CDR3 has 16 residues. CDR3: CAISERGQGGLGEQFF. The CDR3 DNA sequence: TGTGCCATCAGTGAACGTGGGCAGGGGGGCCTCGGGGAGCAGTTCTTC.

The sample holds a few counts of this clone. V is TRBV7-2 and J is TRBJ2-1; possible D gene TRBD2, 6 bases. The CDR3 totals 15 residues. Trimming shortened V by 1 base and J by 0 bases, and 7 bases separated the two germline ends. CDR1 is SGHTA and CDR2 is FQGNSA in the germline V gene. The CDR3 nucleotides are TGTGCCAGCAGCTTAGATAGCGGCTCCTACAATGAGCAGTTCTTC. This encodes CASSLDSGSYNEQFF. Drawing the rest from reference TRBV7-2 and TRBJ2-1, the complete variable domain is GAGVSQSPSNKVTEKGKDVELRCDPISGHTALYWYRQSLGQGLEFLIYFQGNSAPDKSGLPSDRFSAERTGGSVSTLTIQRTQQEDSAVYLCASSLDSGSYNEQFFGPGTRLTVL.

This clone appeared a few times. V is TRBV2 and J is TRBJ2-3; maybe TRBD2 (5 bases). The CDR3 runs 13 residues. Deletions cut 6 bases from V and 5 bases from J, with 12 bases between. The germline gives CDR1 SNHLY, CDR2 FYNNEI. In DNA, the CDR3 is TGTGCCAGCAGCAGCGGCGGCGGAGATACGCAGTATTTT. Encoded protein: CASSSGGGDTQYF.

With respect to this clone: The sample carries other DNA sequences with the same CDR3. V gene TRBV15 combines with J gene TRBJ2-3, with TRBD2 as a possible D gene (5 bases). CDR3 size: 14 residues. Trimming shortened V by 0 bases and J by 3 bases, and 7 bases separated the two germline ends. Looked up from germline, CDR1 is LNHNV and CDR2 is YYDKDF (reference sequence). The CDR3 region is CATSRDRGTDTQYF. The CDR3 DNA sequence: TGTGCCACCAGCAGAGATCGGGGAACAGATACGCAGTATTTT. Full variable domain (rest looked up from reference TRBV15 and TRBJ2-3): DAMVIQNPRYQVTQFGKPVTLSCSQTLNHNVMYWYQQKSSQAPKLLFHYYDKDFNNEADTPDNFQSRRPNTSFCFLDIRSPGLGDTAMYLCATSRDRGTDTQYFGPGTRLTVL.